This TCR beta chain was recorded in a study of CD8+ T cells in alopecia areata (dated by TCRdb to the late 2010s). Describing the broader study: The treated patients took part in an open-label pilot trial in which moderate-to-severe alopecia areata was treated with oral tofacitinib at 5 to 10 mg twice daily. Tofacitinib was administered for 6 to 18 months, and 6 months of follow-up off drug were then conducted to assess delayed response and recurrence. In both human patients and the C3H/HeJ mouse model, the study applied high-throughput TCRbeta sequencing to look at T cell clonal expansion in alopecia areata. Human TCRbeta sequencing covered scalp tissue and sorted CD4+ and CD8+ peripheral blood T cells from patchy and totalis/universalis alopecia areata patients and healthy controls. Tofacitinib-treated patients had biopsies at baseline and at 4 and 24 weeks of treatment, with a later scalp biopsy in several patients. Scalp clonality was compared across normal scalp (n=4), patchy alopecia areata scalp (n=8), and alopecia totalis/universalis scalp (n=8). RNA came from the PAXgene miRNA kit for fixed scalp, the miRNeasy kit for PBMCs, and the RNeasy kit for mouse skin. Amplification of TCRbeta CDR3 regions was done by immunoSEQ multiplex PCR using 35 Vbeta forward primers and 13 Jbeta reverse primers.

The intended sense of this specimen's time point label: baseline before oral tofacitinib. Peripheral blood and lesional scalp punch biopsies were obtained from patients with alopecia areata. PBMCs were isolated by density centrifugation and stained for CD3, CD4 and CD8, and CD4+ and CD8+ T cells were sorted on a FACSAria. The paper's findings and limits, for the study overall: Compared with normal scalp, lesional scalp, particularly in alopecia totalis/universalis, had higher clonality and more expanded CD8+ clones, which suggests antigenic drive. Compared with mice, TCR sequences shared between patients were less clear, possibly partly because of HLA diversity across the patient population. Resident alphabeta T cells in normal human skin are also sequenced, complicating scalp TCR repertoire analysis, unlike mouse skin dominated by gammadelta T cells.

This clone was detected once. Its antigen is still unknown. No much larger clone is present one base from it, and per-base qualities are unavailable. The library came from the immunoSEQ multiplex PCR assay. To provide template for TCR sequencing, every sample had RNA extracted and reverse transcribed into cDNA. SuperScript III was used for first-strand cDNA synthesis, primed with a 2:1 mix of oligo-dT and random hexamers. A synthetic immune receptor repertoire was used to assess amplification bias, and residual bias was removed computationally. The authors' pipeline ran thus. After raw reads were preprocessed to remove errors, the CDR3 was defined following IMGT conventions as running from the conserved cysteine to phenylalanine. Clonality was computed by normalizing Shannon entropy by log2 of the number of productive unique TCRs and subtracting the result from 1. CD4 or CD8 identity of scalp clones was inferred by cross-referencing scalp TCRbeta sequences with sorted blood CD4 and CD8 repertoires. What TCRdb holds here is the immuneACCESS table cut down to in-frame rearrangements. Part of the clones is not present; checked against another copy, under half of the missing clones reflect an unresolved V gene, and the others are unexplained. D and trimming were read from the DNA, whereas the V and J calls and clone size are those reported in that table. The sample has some 150,000 clones on record, about 50% of them singletons. Together, the top ten hold roughly 19% of the sample.

This sample comprised CD8+ T cells sorted from blood, obtained at week 0. This sequence originates from a human donor with alopecia areata.

The CDR3 has the sequence CASSHNRPGGECTEAFF. The nucleotide sequence reads as follows: TGCGCCAGCAGTCACAATCGCCCGGGCGGTGAGTGCACTGAAGCTTTCTTT. This chain joins TRBV23-1 to TRBJ1-1; no confident D gene assignment can be made. TRBV23-1 is recorded as an ORF, its role being uncertain. Measured from the cysteine to the phenylalanine, the CDR3 is 17 residues long. The CDR3 DNA has 51 bases and is translated from base 1. At the junction V is shortened by 3 bases and J by 4 bases, with 21 bases in between.